The 21 T cell receptor beta chains reported below all come from one sample, sequenced in a study of T cell repertoires in cytomegalovirus infection. TCRdb recomputed calls from the reads with MiXCR, one row per CDR3 protein. The table records a few hundred thousand distinct CDR3 sequences, 18% of them present only once. Sequenced sample: PBMCs. Source of these receptors: a human donor in good health (CMV status not recorded). Some clones in this sample may be carry-over from other donors' samples.

As regards this clonotype: A read error may be the cause here, since a much bigger clone is one base away. This chain joins TRBV7-2 and TRBJ2-5; D not resolved. Germline values: CDR1 SGHTA, CDR2 FQGNSA. The CDR3 consists of 14 residues. The CDR3 loop reads CASSFSGEQDTQYF. The CDR3 DNA reads as TGTGCCAGCAGCTTTTCGGGCGAGCAAGATACCCAGTACTTC.

This clonotype came up many times. The CDR3 coding sequence is TGTGCCAGCAGCTCCGCCATAGGCGCCTACGAGCAGTACTTC. It yields the protein CASSSAIGAYEQYF. This chain links TRBV7-2 with TRBJ2-7, with D unresolved. Per the germline V gene, CDR1 is SGHTA and CDR2 is FQGNSA. The V gene lost 4 bases and the J gene lost 2 bases, with 12 bases spanning the gap. The CDR3 is 14 amino acids.

Worth noting for this clonotype: The junction shows a germline mismatch at one end, possibly a read error. The chain employs TRBV6-5 and TRBJ2-5; D remains unclear. The CDR3 extends over 13 amino acids. From germline, CDR1 is MNHEY and CDR2 SVGAGI. CDR3 in amino acids: CASSYSVGENQYF. The CDR3 DNA follows: TGTGCCAGCAGTTACTCAGTAGGAGAGAACCAGTACTTC.

This clonotype has more than one count but fewer than ten. The chain is built from TRBV2 and TRBJ2-5, with D possibly matching TRBD1 (6 bases). Germline V gene lookup returns CDR1 SNHLY and CDR2 FYNNEI. This CDR3 region has 14 residues. Trimming took 6 bases from V and 5 from J, leaving 16 bases between them. The CDR3 DNA sequence: TGTGCCAGCAGCCTCGACAGGTCCGTGGAGACCCAGTACTTC. Translation gives CASSLDRSVETQYF.

Many counts were recorded for this clonotype. The CDR3 loop reads CSVGQGNQPQHF. In DNA form, the CDR3 reads TGCAGCGTTGGTCAGGGGAATCAGCCCCAGCATTTT. The genes are TRBV29-1 and TRBJ1-5; a weak D match, TRBD1 (6 bases). Germline CDR1 SQVTM, CDR2 ANQGSEA. V lost 4 bases and J lost 4, with 8 bases in between. The CDR3 contains 12 residues.

V usage is TRBV6-5 and J usage is TRBJ1-1; D gene uncertain. The CDR3 extends over 14 amino acids. The V end was cut by 0 bases, the J end by 7 bases, with 12 bases between. Germline V gene sequence: CDR1 MNHEY, CDR2 SVGAGI. CDR3 residues: CASSYSIEPVEAFF. The CDR3 coding sequence is TGTGCCAGCAGTTACTCGATTGAACCCGTTGAAGCTTTCTTT.

The chain recombines TRBV7-9 with TRBJ2-3, with D perhaps TRBD2 (7 bases). V lost 0 bases and J lost 2, with 15 bases in between. CDR1 is SEHNR, CDR2 FQNEAQ, per germline (reference sequence). There are 17 residues in the CDR3. The CDR3 sequence: CASSLAHGGGPTDTQYF. For the CDR3, the DNA is TGTGCCAGCAGCTTAGCGCATGGCGGGGGCCCCACAGATACGCAGTATTTT.

This clonotype occurred a few times. The chain employs TRBV7-9 and TRBJ2-5; TRBD2 matches at 13 bases. This CDR3 is 15 amino acids long. Trimming took 8 bases from V and 0 from J; bases not matched to a gene: 3. Germline assignment: CDR1 SEHNR and CDR2 FQNEAQ (reference sequence). CDR3 DNA: TGTGCCAGCGGGGGGACTAGCGGGGACCAAGAGACCCAGTACTTC. Its protein product is CASGGTSGDQETQYF.

This clonotype showed up just a few times. This chain uses TRBV19 with TRBJ1-2, with no clear D. The CDR3 contains 10 residues. V lost 8 bases and J 6 bases, leaving 7 bases between the germline ends. The germline V gene encodes CDR1 LNHDA and CDR2 SQIVND (reference sequence). CDR3 in amino acids: CASPLDGYTF. The DNA of the CDR3 is TGTGCCAGTCCGTTGGATGGCTACACCTTC.

The chain combines TRBV9 with TRBJ1-6; D gene ambiguous. Germline V gives CDR1 SGDLS, CDR2 YYNGEE. Between the trimmed V and J ends, which lost 4 bases and 0 bases, there was a span of 11 bases. The CDR3 totals 16 residues. DNA for the CDR3: TGTGCCAGCAGCTCCCACGAGAGCTCCTATAATTCACCCCTCCACTTT. This gives the protein CASSSHESSYNSPLHF.

The J gene is TRBJ1-1, the V gene TRBV12-5, with 7 bases identical to TRBD1. Trimming took 1 base from V and 5 from J; bases not matched to a gene: 1. Germline V CDR1 and CDR2: LGHNT, FRNRAP. This CDR3 region has 13 residues. Here the CDR3 DNA reads TGTGCTAGTGGTTTGGGGACAGGAACTGAAGCTTTCTTT. This encodes CASGLGTGTEAFF.

The V gene is TRBV7-6, the J gene TRBJ2-2; possible D gene TRBD1, 6 bases. This CDR3 region has 20 residues. V lost 5 bases, J lost 0 bases, and 25 bases lay in between. Germline V lookup: CDR1 SGHVS, CDR2 FNYEAQ. CDR3 DNA: TGTGCCAGCAGCGACTACAGGGATAGGGGATGTCTCCCGAACACCGGGGAGCTGTTTTTT. Protein product: CASSDYRDRGCLPNTGELFF.

This clonotype was recorded many times. The chain couples TRBV7-6 to TRBJ1-1; a weak D match, TRBD1 (5 bases). The V gene's germline CDR1 is SGHVS and CDR2 FNYEAQ. This CDR3 comprises 13 residues. Trimming left V 5 bases short and J 5 bases short, with 12 bases between. This CDR3 is CASSQVQETEAFF. As DNA, the CDR3 is TGTGCCAGCAGCCAAGTACAGGAAACTGAAGCTTTCTTT.

This clonotype has just a few counts. The chain links TRBV20-1 to TRBJ2-7; weak D call: TRBD2 (5 bases). Trimming removed 0 bases from V and 0 bases from J, with 12 bases in between. Germline V gives CDR1 DFQATT, CDR2 SNEGSKA (reference sequence). The CDR3 runs 15 residues. The CDR3 reads CSARDPLAGSYEQYF. CDR3 coding DNA: TGCAGTGCTAGAGACCCCCTAGCTGGCTCCTACGAGCAGTACTTC.

This clonotype has just a few counts. V and J are TRBV6-2 or TRBV6-3 and TRBJ2-1; 12 bases map to TRBD2. CDR3 size: 17 residues. Germline V lookup: CDR1 MNHEY, CDR2 SVGEGT. J gave up 7 bases and V 5 bases, and 12 bases lay outside the gene matches. The CDR3 sequence is CASSQFLAGGPQNEQFF. CDR3 nucleotide sequence: TGTGCCAGCAGTCAATTTCTAGCGGGAGGGCCCCAGAATGAGCAGTTCTTC.

This clonotype has a count of ten or more. The chain uses TRBV15 and TRBJ2-7, with unresolved D. The CDR3 loop spans 15 amino acids. CDR1 and CDR2 (germline): LNHNV, YYDKDF (reference sequence). V lost 0 bases and J 3 bases, leaving 12 bases between the germline ends. The CDR3 bases are TGTGCCACCAGCAGAGATAGGGCAGGAAGCTACGAGCAGTACTTC. It yields the protein CATSRDRAGSYEQYF.

Here the CDR3 reads CASSEPQETQYF. CDR3 DNA: TGCGCCAGCAGCGAACCCCAAGAGACCCAGTACTTC. V is TRBV5-1 and J is TRBJ2-5; D gene uncertain. The V end lost 4 bases, the J end lost 1 base, and 5 bases lay between the germline ends. This CDR3 region has 12 residues. From germline, CDR1 is SGHRS and CDR2 YFSETQ. The whole variable domain, filled in from reference TRBV5-1 and TRBJ2-5, reads KAGVTQTPRYLIKTRGQQVTLSCSPISGHRSVSWYQQTPGQGLQFLFEYFSETQRNKGNFPGRFSGRQFSNSRSEMNVSTLELGDSALYLCASSEPQETQYFGPGTRLLVL.

There are a few counts of this clonotype. In DNA, the CDR3 is TGTGCCAGCAGCTTATCGGATCCTAGCTACAATGAGCAGTTCTTC. Its translation: CASSLSDPSYNEQFF. The chain recombines TRBV11-3 with TRBJ2-1; D unresolved. There are 15 residues in the CDR3. Trimming cost V 2 bases and J 3 bases, with 11 bases left between them. Germline assignment: CDR1 SGHNT and CDR2 YENEEA.

The chain combines TRBV2 with TRBJ2-1, with D uncertain. Deletions cut 8 bases from V and 4 bases from J, with 6 bases between. The CDR3 contains 11 residues. Germline V gives CDR1 SNHLY, CDR2 FYNNEI. The CDR3 reads CASAAYNEQFF. The DNA for the CDR3 is TGTGCCAGCGCAGCGTACAATGAGCAGTTCTTC.

This clonotype was detected many times. The genes are TRBV20-1 and TRBJ1-5; 7 bases align to TRBD1. The CDR3 has 15 amino acids. Trimming cost V 3 bases and J 2 bases; bases outside gene matches: 7. Germline V gives CDR1 DFQATT, CDR2 SNEGSKA (reference sequence). CDR3 sequence reads: CSARIRGVGNQPQHF. CDR3 coding DNA: TGCAGTGCTAGGATCAGGGGGGTTGGCAATCAGCCCCAGCATTTT.

This chain connects TRBV4-2 to TRBJ1-1; no reliable D call. CDR3 length: 14 amino acids. Germline-derived CDR1 and CDR2 are LGHNA and YNFKEQ. Between the trimmed V and J ends, which lost 0 bases and 1 base, there was a span of 6 bases. CDR3 protein: CASSQEGRNTEAFF. The CDR3 DNA follows: TGTGCCAGCAGCCAAGAAGGGAGGAACACTGAAGCTTTCTTT.